This T cell receptor (beta chain) emerged from a study of blood T cell repertoires in COVID-19 (TCRdb year 2020). For the study in its entirety: Samples covering the acute and convalescent phases of COVID-19 were provided by collaborators in the United States, Italy and Spain. The repertoires were released in a freely available public database meant as a resource for research on the immune response to SARS-CoV-2. Sample metadata almost always included a de-identified subject ID, COVID-19 status, age in years and sex. The material from the prospective study consisted of cDNA or gDNA derived from T cells, B-cell-depleted T cells, or PBMCs. HLA class I and class II types, where available, came from metadata supplied by the sample provider rather than from assay-based typing. Deeply sampled blood TCRbeta repertoires from subjects exposed to, actively infected with, or recovered from COVID-19 were included in the dataset. The samples were drawn from the first 160 participants of the ongoing ImmuneRACE study and from some 1,300 subjects provided by 6 global collaborators.

TCRbeta CDR3 regions were amplified from genomic DNA using the immunoSEQ Assay, a bias-controlled multiplex PCR. In the authors' own workflow: Nucleated cell counts per sample were estimated from amplification of reference gene primers within the assay. To quantify the absolute abundance of each unique TCRbeta CDR3 rearrangement, sequence reads were collapsed and filtered. For each sample, productive Simpson clonality was calculated as the square root of Simpson's diversity index across productive rearrangements. TCRdb's version of the immuneACCESS table is confined to in-frame rearrangements and falls short of the full clone set. An unresolved V gene accounts for under half of the shortfall where checked; the remainder is of unknown origin. V, J and clone size were drawn from that table, and D and trimming were deduced from the DNA. The sample data list fewer than 350,000 clones, and approximately 90% of these were observed just once. The ten largest account for roughly 7.3% of the sample.

Paper-wide results and their limitations: The amount of clinical and demographic metadata varied by source and participant and was provided uncurated.

One collaborating source in Seattle enrolled patients while the patients were actively infected and followed the patients over time throughout the course of disease. Each collaborating institution followed its own protocols to collect whole blood in K2EDTA tubes. For TCRbeta analysis, collaborators shipped samples in one of three forms: frozen whole blood, isolated PBMCs, or DNA extracted from either of those sample types. Points on this clone: Its binding antigen is unknown. Per-base qualities were not stored, and no clone one base away is much larger.

Including cysteine and phenylalanine, the CDR3 has 13 amino acids. The CDR3 DNA has 39 bases and is translated from base 1. Cut back by 10 bases and 5 bases, the V and J ends lie 17 bases apart. The receptor was isolated from a woman aged 30 to 39 with COVID-19, enrolled during active disease. The source material was peripheral blood. The rearranged chain carries TRBV12-3 or TRBV12-4 and TRBJ2-5; TRBD1 might be the D gene, on 6 matching bases. The CDR3 reads as follows: CATAWRTVETQYF. The DNA sequence is TGTGCCACCGCGTGGCGGACAGTGGAGACCCAGTACTTC.